These T cell receptor beta chains were read from a single sample in a study of regulatory T cells in long-lasting Graves disease. TCRdb re-analysed the multiplex PCR reads in MiXCR, keeping a single row per CDR3 protein. The profile shows about 430,000 distinct CDR3 sequences, roughly 21% of them singletons. Sequenced material: peripheral blood mononuclear cells (PBMCs), taken when the disease was refractory, from a patient treated with antithyroid drugs. The receptors were sampled from a female donor with Graves disease. Each CDR3 is given with its conserved first and last residue. Fields, in order: clone size, CDR3 length, V gene, J gene, D gene, CDR3 protein, CDR3 DNA. D genes are given only for firm matches. Only part of the rows carry a size: once, few, many, or a class if the clone is expanded.

few	18	TRBV20-1	TRBJ2-3	TRBD2	CSARDGGGRGWSTDTQYF	TGCAGTGCTAGAGATGGGGGCGGGAGGGGGTGGAGCACAGATACGCAGTATTTT
NA	15	TRBV7-9	TRBJ2-5	NA	CASSLDSHYQETQYF	TGTGCCAGCAGTTTGGACAGCCACTACCAAGAGACCCAGTACTTC
NA	14	TRBV20-1	TRBJ1-5	TRBD1	CSARGDRFDQPQHF	TGCAGTGCTAGGGGGGACAGGTTCGATCAGCCCCAGCATTTT
NA	16	TRBV28	TRBJ2-3	TRBD2	CASSFPGLAGDYTQYF	TGTGCCAGCAGTTTTCCGGGACTAGCGGGAGACTATACGCAGTATTTT
few	16	TRBV9	TRBJ2-7	TRBD1	CASSVAGTENSYEQYF	TGTGCCAGCAGCGTAGCGGGGACAGAAAACTCCTACGAGCAGTACTTC
many	15	TRBV6-9	TRBJ2-5	NA	CASSYSRDTKETQYF	TGTGCCAGCAGTTACTCCCGGGACACCAAAGAGACCCAGTACTTC
many	19	TRBV11-2	TRBJ2-6	NA	CASSLERAAGEAGANVLTF	TGTGCCAGCAGCTTAGAACGGGCTGCCGGAGAGGCTGGGGCCAACGTCCTGACTTTC
NA	13	TRBV11-2	TRBJ1-3	NA	CASSTGERNTIYF	TGTGCCAGCAGCACAGGAGAACGAAACACCATATATTTT
NA	13	TRBV20-1	TRBJ1-2	NA	CSARPGVDYGYTF	TGCAGTGCTAGACCCGGGGTTGACTATGGCTACACCTTC
many	17	TRBV6-5	TRBJ2-7	NA	CASSYSGGIRLPYEQYF	TGTGCCAGCAGTTACTCTGGTGGCATACGACTCCCCTACGAGCAGTACTTC
NA	16	TRBV5-5	TRBJ1-1	NA	CASSYFGQSMNTEAFF	TGTGCCAGCAGCTACTTCGGGCAGAGCATGAACACTGAAGCTTTCTTT
NA	12	TRBV6-2/TRBV6-3	TRBJ2-7	NA	CASSYRDHGQYF	TGTGCCAGCAGTTACCGGGACCACGGGCAGTACTTC
many	12	TRBV12-3/TRBV12-4	TRBJ2-2	NA	CASSPGAGELFF	TGTGCCAGCAGTCCGGGCGCCGGGGAGCTGTTTTTT
NA	14	TRBV4-1	TRBJ2-7	NA	CASSNTLTGDEQYF	TGCGCCAGCAGCAACACCCTGACGGGGGACGAGCAGTACTTC
many	17	TRBV28	TRBJ1-5	TRBD1	CASTPEPGQGYAQPQHF	TGTGCCAGCACTCCAGAACCGGGACAGGGTTATGCTCAGCCCCAGCATTTT
few	14	TRBV12-3/TRBV12-4	TRBJ2-2	NA	CASSTSGRYGELFF	TGTGCCAGCAGTACCTCTGGGCGATACGGGGAGCTGTTTTTT
few	13	TRBV7-6	TRBJ1-1	TRBD1	CASAGQLNTEAFF	TGTGCCAGCGCGGGACAGCTTAACACTGAAGCTTTCTTT
many	16	TRBV12-3/TRBV12-4	TRBJ2-7	NA	CASSFGDKPTSYEQYF	TGTGCCAGCAGTTTTGGGGACAAGCCGACTTCCTACGAGCAGTACTTC
NA	19	TRBV24-1	TRBJ2-6	TRBD2	CATSDLLRPGGAGANVLTF	TGTGCCACCAGTGATTTGCTTCGCCCCGGGGGGGCTGGGGCCAACGTCCTGACTTTC
many	14	TRBV3-1	TRBJ1-2	NA	CASSHQGQVYGYTF	TGTGCCAGCAGCCATCAGGGCCAAGTCTATGGCTACACCTTC
few	13	TRBV20-1	TRBJ2-7	NA	CSALRVDVDEQYF	TGCAGTGCCCTTAGGGTGGACGTGGACGAGCAGTACTTC
few	14	TRBV7-9	TRBJ2-2	NA	CASRPLGNPGELFF	TGTGCCAGCCGCCCCCTCGGAAACCCCGGGGAGCTGTTTTTT
few	16	TRBV2	TRBJ1-3	TRBD1	CASMTGGVSSGNTIYF	TGTGCCAGCATGACAGGGGGCGTAAGCTCTGGAAACACCATATATTTT
many	14	TRBV28	TRBJ2-5	TRBD2	CASSSRAGVQTQYF	TGTGCCAGCAGTTCCCGAGCGGGGGTACAGACCCAGTACTTC
few	17	TRBV9	TRBJ2-2	TRBD2	CASSDRTSGPNTGELFF	TGTGCCAGCAGCGATAGAACTAGCGGGCCCAACACCGGGGAGCTGTTTTTT
many	16	TRBV5-1	TRBJ1-1	TRBD1	CASSFTTGGWGTEAFF	TGCGCCAGCAGCTTCACGACAGGGGGCTGGGGCACTGAAGCTTTCTTT
NA	17	TRBV9	TRBJ2-2	TRBD1	CASRAKEGQGSPGELFF	TGTGCCAGCAGAGCCAAGGAGGGACAGGGGTCCCCCGGGGAGCTGTTTTTT
NA	11	TRBV2	TRBJ1-2	NA	CASSDGTGYTF	TGTGCCAGCAGTGATGGCACTGGCTACACCTTC
few	14	TRBV29-1	TRBJ2-1	TRBD2	CSVPSGSSYNEQFF	TGCAGCGTTCCTAGCGGGAGCTCCTACAATGAGCAGTTCTTC
many	17	TRBV5-4	TRBJ2-5	TRBD2	CASSSGTSGSAGETQYF	TGTGCCAGCAGCTCCGGGACTAGCGGGAGTGCAGGCGAGACCCAGTACTTC
few	16	TRBV11-2	TRBJ2-1	TRBD2	CASSSRLAGKNNEQFF	TGTGCCAGCAGCTCCCGACTAGCGGGAAAAAACAATGAGCAGTTCTTC
few	12	TRBV20-1	TRBJ2-7	NA	CSAPTSSYEQYF	TGCAGTGCACCGACTAGCTCCTACGAGCAGTACTTC
many	13	TRBV2	TRBJ2-5	TRBD2	CASGTSGQETQYF	TGTGCCAGCGGGACTAGCGGCCAAGAGACCCAGTACTTC
many	12	TRBV11-3	TRBJ2-7	TRBD1	CASSFGTDEQYF	TGTGCCAGCAGCTTCGGGACAGACGAGCAGTACTTC
many	15	TRBV28	TRBJ2-7	TRBD2	CASSFDREGGYEQYF	TGTGCCAGCAGTTTTGATCGGGAGGGCGGATACGAGCAGTACTTC
few	12	TRBV29-1	TRBJ1-2	TRBD1	CSVETGAYGYTF	TGCAGCGTTGAAACAGGGGCCTATGGCTACACCTTC
NA	12	TRBV28	TRBJ2-1	NA	CASSLQQIEQFF	TGTGCCAGCAGTTTACAGCAGATTGAGCAGTTCTTC
NA	13	TRBV20-1	TRBJ2-7	NA	CSAPGGGAYEQYF	TGCAGTGCTCCCGGAGGGGGGGCCTACGAGCAGTACTTC
many	12	TRBV12-3/TRBV12-4	TRBJ2-7	NA	CASSSNSYEQYF	TGTGCCAGCAGTTCAAACTCCTACGAGCAGTACTTC
NA	15	TRBV20-1	TRBJ1-5	NA	CSAPPLRGSNQPQHF	TGCAGTGCTCCCCCGTTAAGGGGTAGCAATCAGCCCCAGCATTTT
NA	17	TRBV5-1	TRBJ2-7	TRBD2	CASSLIEGLAGAYEQYF	TGCGCCAGCAGCTTGATCGAGGGACTAGCGGGCGCCTACGAGCAGTACTTC
NA	12	TRBV28	TRBJ2-2	NA	CAGSPQSRELFF	TGTGCCGGCAGTCCCCAATCCAGGGAGCTGTTTTTT
many	12	TRBV27	TRBJ2-7	NA	CATRGRTYEQYF	TGTGCCACCCGGGGGAGAACCTACGAGCAGTACTTC
NA	19	TRBV7-7	TRBJ2-6	TRBD2	CASSYTTSGRVTGANVLTF	TGTGCTAGCAGCTACACCACTAGCGGGAGGGTGACTGGGGCCAACGTCCTGACTTTC
few	16	TRBV7-9	TRBJ1-2	TRBD1	CASSSTGGDYQTGYTF	TGTGCCAGCAGCTCAACAGGGGGCGACTACCAGACCGGCTACACCTTC
once	15	TRBV28	TRBJ1-2	TRBD1	CASSDAGTGGGGYTF	TGTGCCAGCAGTGACGCCGGGACAGGGGGCGGTGGCTACACCTTC
NA	19	TRBV4-1	TRBJ2-7	TRBD1	CASSQEVGPRTGGRSEQYF	TGCGCCAGCAGCCAAGAAGTGGGGCCCCGGACAGGGGGTCGTAGCGAGCAGTACTTC
many	13	TRBV6-1	TRBJ1-1	NA	CASTTGRYTEAFF	TGTGCCAGCACTACAGGGAGGTACACTGAAGCTTTCTTT
few	15	TRBV18	TRBJ1-2	TRBD1	CASSLGQGLIYGYTF	TGTGCCAGCTCGCTGGGACAGGGGCTAATCTATGGCTACACCTTC
few	13	TRBV5-5	TRBJ1-4	NA	CASSRRDNEKLFF	TGTGCCAGCAGCCGACGGGATAATGAAAAACTGTTTTTT
NA	14	TRBV20-1	TRBJ1-2	TRBD1	CSTREAGTAYGYTF	TGCAGTACTAGAGAAGCGGGGACAGCATATGGCTACACCTTC
many	13	TRBV19	TRBJ1-5	NA	CASSIEGGQPQHF	TGTGCCAGTAGTATAGAGGGGGGCCAGCCCCAGCATTTT
many	13	TRBV28	TRBJ1-2	NA	CASSLQGDYGYTF	TGTGCCAGCAGTTTACAGGGTGATTATGGCTACACCTTC
NA	15	TRBV27	TRBJ2-1	NA	CASSSPLRAYNEQFF	TGTGCCAGCAGTTCCCCACTTAGGGCTTACAATGAGCAGTTCTTC
NA	13	TRBV29-1	TRBJ2-2	NA	CSVLPEYTGELFF	TGCAGCGTCCTTCCGGAATACACCGGGGAGCTGTTTTTT